What follows is one T cell receptor (beta chain) and its context. Its antigen is undetermined. The CDR3 has 14 residues. The germline gives CDR1 SGHVS, CDR2 FNYEAQ. V was cut by 1 base and J by 1 base, with 7 bases left in between. The data are from a study of T cells in Graves' hyperthyroidism and ophthalmopathy. Template material for amplifying TCR beta CDR3 regions consisted of RNA transcripts. In the first-round RT-PCR of the TCR CDR3, the HTBI primer set was used. Each CDR3 protein gets one entry after TCRdb re-called the multiplex PCR reads with MiXCR. The repertoire holds 96,000 or so distinct CDR3 sequences, with approximately 56% as singletons. Recently diagnosed hyperthyroidism of less than 2 months' duration affected patients aged 18 to 65. The study left out patients who had uncontrolled infection, other autoimmune disease, pregnancy or lactation. Each diagnosis was grounded in clinical symptoms, serum thyroxine and TRAb, thyroid ultrasound, and orbital computed tomography.

Whole-study results and caveats: Blood held most thyroid clonotypes expanded above 0.001 frequency.

This chain uses TRBV7-6 with TRBJ1-1; D is possibly TRBD1 (5 bases). The sequenced sample consisted of blood. The TCR sequence derives from a middle-aged woman with Graves' hyperthyroidism. The CDR3, as DNA: TGTGCCAGCAGCTTAGGGGGCGCGAACACTGAAGCTTTCTTT. This sequence encodes CASSLGGANTEAFF.